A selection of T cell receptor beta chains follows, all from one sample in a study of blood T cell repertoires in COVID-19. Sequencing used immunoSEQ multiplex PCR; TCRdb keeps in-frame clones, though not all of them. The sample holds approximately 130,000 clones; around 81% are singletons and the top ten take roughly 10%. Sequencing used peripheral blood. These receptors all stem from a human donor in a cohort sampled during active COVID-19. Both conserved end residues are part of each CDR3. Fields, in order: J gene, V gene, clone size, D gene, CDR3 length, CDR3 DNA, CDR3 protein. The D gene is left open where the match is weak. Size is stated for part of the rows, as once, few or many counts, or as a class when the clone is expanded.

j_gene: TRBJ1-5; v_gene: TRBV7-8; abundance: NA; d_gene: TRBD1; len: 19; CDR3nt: TGTGCCAGCAGCCTGACCGGGACAGGGGGCGGTAGTGGCAATCAGCCCCAGCATTTT; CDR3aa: CASSLTGTGGGSGNQPQHF
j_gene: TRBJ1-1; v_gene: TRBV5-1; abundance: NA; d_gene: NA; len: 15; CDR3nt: TGCGCCAGCAGCCGGGGGGTCAGTCTGAACACTGAAGCTTTCTTT; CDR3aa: CASSRGVSLNTEAFF
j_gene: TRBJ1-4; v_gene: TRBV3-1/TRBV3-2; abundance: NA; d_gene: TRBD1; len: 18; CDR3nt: TGTGCCAGCAGCCCTCGGGACAGAGAAGATGCAACTAATGAAAAACTGTTTTTT; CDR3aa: CASSPRDREDATNEKLFF
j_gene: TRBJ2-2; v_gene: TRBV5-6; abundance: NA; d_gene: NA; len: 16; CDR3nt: TGTGCCAGCAGCTTGGTTTTGGGGGGAAACACCGGGGAGCTGTTTTTT; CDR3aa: CASSLVLGGNTGELFF
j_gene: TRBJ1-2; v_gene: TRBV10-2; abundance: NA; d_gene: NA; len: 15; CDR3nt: TGCGCCAGCAGCAGATTTCCGGGGAGAGACTATGGCTACACCTTC; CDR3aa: CASSRFPGRDYGYTF
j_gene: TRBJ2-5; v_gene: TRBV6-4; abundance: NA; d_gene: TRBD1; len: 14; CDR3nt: TGTGCCAGCAGTGTGGGACAGGGGGCGGAGACCCAGTACTTC; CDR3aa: CASSVGQGAETQYF
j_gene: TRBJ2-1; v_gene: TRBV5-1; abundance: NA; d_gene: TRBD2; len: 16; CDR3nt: TGCGCCAGCAGCTCCGGGACTAGCGGGGGTTACAATGAGCAGTTCTTC; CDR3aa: CASSSGTSGGYNEQFF
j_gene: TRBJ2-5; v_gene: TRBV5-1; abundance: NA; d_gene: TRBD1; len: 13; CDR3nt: TGCGCCAGCAGAAACAGGGGGCGGGAGACCCAGTACTTC; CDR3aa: CASRNRGRETQYF
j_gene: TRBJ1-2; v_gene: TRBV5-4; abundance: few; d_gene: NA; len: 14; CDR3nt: TGTGCCAGCAGCTTGGCTCTGAATGACTGGGGCTACACCTTC; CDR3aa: CASSLALNDWGYTF
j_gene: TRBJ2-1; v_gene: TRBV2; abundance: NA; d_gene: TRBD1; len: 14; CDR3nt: TGTGCCAGCCTCGACAGGGGTTTATTCGATGAGCAGTTCTTC; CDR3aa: CASLDRGLFDEQFF
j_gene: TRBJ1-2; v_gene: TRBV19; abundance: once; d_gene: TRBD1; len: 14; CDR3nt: TGTGCCAGTAGTATCGGGACAGGGAACTATGGCTACACCTTC; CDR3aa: CASSIGTGNYGYTF
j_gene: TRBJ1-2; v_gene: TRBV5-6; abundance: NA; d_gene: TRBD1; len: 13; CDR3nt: TGTGCCAGCAGCTCAACAGGGGGCTATGGCTACACCTTC; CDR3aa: CASSSTGGYGYTF
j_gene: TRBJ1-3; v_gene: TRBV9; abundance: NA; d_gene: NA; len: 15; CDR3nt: TGTGCCAGCAGCCCCGACAGCCGTCCTGGAAACACCATATATTTT; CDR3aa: CASSPDSRPGNTIYF
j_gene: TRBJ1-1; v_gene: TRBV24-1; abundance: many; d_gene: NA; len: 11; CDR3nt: TGTGCCACCCGGTCCGGGGATGAAGCTTTCTTT; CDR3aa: CATRSGDEAFF
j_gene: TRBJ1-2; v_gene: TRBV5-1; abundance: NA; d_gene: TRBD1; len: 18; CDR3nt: TGCGCCAGCAGCTCAATCGGGACAGGGGGGCCAGCTAACTATGGCTACACCTTC; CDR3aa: CASSSIGTGGPANYGYTF
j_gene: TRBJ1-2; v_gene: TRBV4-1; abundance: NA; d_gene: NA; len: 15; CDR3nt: TGCGCCAGCAGCCAAGATTCGCCAGGAAGCTATGGCTACACCTTC; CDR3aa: CASSQDSPGSYGYTF
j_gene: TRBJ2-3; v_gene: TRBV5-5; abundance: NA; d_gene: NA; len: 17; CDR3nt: TGTGCCAGCAGCACCCGGACAGTGGACCTCAGCACAGATACGCAGTATTTT; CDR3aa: CASSTRTVDLSTDTQYF
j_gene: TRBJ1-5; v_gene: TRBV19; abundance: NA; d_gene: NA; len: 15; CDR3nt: TGTGCCAGTTCTTTCTGGGGACGGGCGGGACAGCCCCAGCATTTT; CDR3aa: CASSFWGRAGQPQHF
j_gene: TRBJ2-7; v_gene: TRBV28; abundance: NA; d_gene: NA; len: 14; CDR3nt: TGTGCCAGCAGTTTTTTGGGGGCCACCTACGAGCAGTACTTC; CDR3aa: CASSFLGATYEQYF
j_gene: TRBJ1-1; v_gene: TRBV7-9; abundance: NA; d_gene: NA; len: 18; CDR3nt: TGTGCCAGCAGCTACCAGGCCCTTCTGACAGGCCCGAACACTGAAGCTTTCTTT; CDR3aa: CASSYQALLTGPNTEAFF
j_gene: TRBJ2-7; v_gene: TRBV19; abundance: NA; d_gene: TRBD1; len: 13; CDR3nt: TGTGCCAGTAGGGGACAGGGAAACTACGAGCAGTACTTC; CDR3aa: CASRGQGNYEQYF
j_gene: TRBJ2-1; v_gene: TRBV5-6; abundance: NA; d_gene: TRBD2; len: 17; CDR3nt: TGTGCCAGCAGCCCGTTAGCTAGCGGTGATGGTCGGAATGAGCAGTTCTTC; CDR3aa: CASSPLASGDGRNEQFF